The following is a TCR beta chain sequence with its context. Its target is unknown. The donors were members of the 120-subject validation cohort (separate from the approximately 670-subject first cohort). CDR1 SGHDT and CDR2 YYEEEE come from the germline V gene. The V end lost 1 base, the J end lost 5 bases, and 12 bases lay between the germline ends. CDR3 length: 14 amino acids. The table came from immunoSEQ multiplex PCR; TCRdb's copy has only in-frame clones and leaves some out. Of a few hundred thousand clones listed, about 88% are singletons. This record comes from a study of cytomegalovirus exposure and HLA in healthy donors. Findings and limits, study-wide: Specificity of three CMV-associated chains for CMV antigens was verified in vitro. The study designated 150 to 200 TCR beta chains cytomegalovirus-associated.

The sequenced sample consisted of PBMCs. This chain connects TRBV5-6 to TRBJ1-1; no reliable D call. The clonotype originates from a man aged 18 to 35 in good health and CMV-seropositive. Here the CDR3 DNA reads TGTGCCAGCAGCTTGAACGATGGGTGGACTGAAGCTTTCTTT. Amino acid sequence: CASSLNDGWTEAFF.